The clone carrying this T cell receptor (beta chain) was counted only a few times. Its target is unknown. One end of the junction fails to match germline, which may point to a read error. This sample is part of a study of cytomegalovirus exposure and HLA in healthy donors. Study-level information: Tens of millions of unique TCR sequences came from HLA-typed donors in an early release.

The CDR3 spans 18 residues. Germline V gives CDR1 SGHRS, CDR2 YFSETQ. Study-level findings and limits: A prior analysis recorded that most TCR beta V segments were productive about 90% or about 30% of the time. Available immune exposure information was restricted to CMV serostatus only.

PCR was performed using 60 Vbeta and 13 Jbeta primers. The protocol was immunoSEQ multiplex PCR, while the TCRdb copy is restricted to in-frame clones and leaves out a portion. The sample carries 75,000 to 90,000 clones, 63% recorded once. The chain couples TRBV5-1 to TRBJ2-5; 11 bases fit TRBD1. This receptor was identified in a woman aged 40 to 49 in good health and CMV-seropositive. Input material: PBMCs. Here the CDR3 DNA reads TGCGCCAGCACCTTGGGGACAGGGGGTTTAGGTTGGCAAGAGACCCAGTACTTC. The encoded protein is CASTLGTGGLGWQETQYF.